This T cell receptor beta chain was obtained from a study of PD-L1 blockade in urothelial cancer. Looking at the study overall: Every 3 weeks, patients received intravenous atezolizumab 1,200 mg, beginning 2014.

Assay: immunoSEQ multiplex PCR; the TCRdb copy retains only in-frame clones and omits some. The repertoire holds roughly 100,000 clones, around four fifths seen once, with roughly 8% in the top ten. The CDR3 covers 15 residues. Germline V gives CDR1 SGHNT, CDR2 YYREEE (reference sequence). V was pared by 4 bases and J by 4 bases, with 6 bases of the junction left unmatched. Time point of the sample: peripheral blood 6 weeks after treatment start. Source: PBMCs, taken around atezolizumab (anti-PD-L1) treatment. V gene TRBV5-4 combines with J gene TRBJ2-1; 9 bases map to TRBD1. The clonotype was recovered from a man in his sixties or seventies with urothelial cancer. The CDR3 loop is CASSGDREGYNEQFF. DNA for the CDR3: TGTGCCAGCAGCGGGGACAGGGAAGGATACAATGAGCAGTTCTTC.